Following are 26 T cell receptor beta chains from one sample sequenced in a study of beta chain features in type 1 diabetes (dated by TCRdb to 2017 to 2018). To prepare the library, the immunoSEQ multiplex PCR assay was applied. The High Capacity cDNA Reverse Transcription Kit was used to reverse transcribe all of the isolated RNA, meaning that expressed TCRB transcripts were what got sequenced. The table comes from immuneACCESS by way of TCRdb, which keeps in-frame sequences with V and J called. Part of the clones is missing from these tables; in studies checked, under half for an unresolved V gene and the rest for unknown reasons. The sample records fewer than 250,000 clones, 68% of which are singletons. Approximately 0.053% of the sample comes from the top ten. The sample was naive CD4+ T cells from blood. The meaning of the sample's cell subset or site label: true naive CD4+ T cells. These receptors came from a man aged 30 to 39 in good health.

The V and J genes are TRBV27 and TRBJ1-5, with D unresolved. This CDR3 has 14 residues. In germline, CDR1 is MNHEY, CDR2 SMNVEV (reference sequence). The V and J ends lost 1 base and 7 bases respectively, with 11 bases between them. CDR3 residues: CASSLLGAGQPQHF. The CDR3 DNA reads TGTGCCAGCAGTTTATTGGGAGCGGGGCAGCCCCAGCATTTT.

This clone was seen more than once but under ten times. This chain connects TRBV28 to TRBJ2-3, with 8 positions matching TRBD2. V was pared by 4 bases and J by 0 bases, with 3 bases of the junction left unmatched. The CDR3 has 15 amino acids. CDR1 and CDR2 (germline): MDHEN, SYDVKM. Here the CDR3 reads CASSSAGGSTDTQYF. In DNA form, the CDR3 reads TGTGCCAGCAGTTCCGCGGGGGGTAGCACAGATACGCAGTATTTT.

The J gene is TRBJ2-7, the V gene TRBV29-1; D unclear. V shed 6 bases and J shed 5 bases, with 11 bases lying between them. There are 11 residues in the CDR3. The germline CDR1 and CDR2 sequences are SQVTM and ANQGSEA. The CDR3 DNA follows: TGCAGCGTGCGGCACCGGGACGAGCAGTACTTC. This codes for CSVRHRDEQYF.

This sequence joins TRBV9 and TRBJ2-5, with D uncertain. There are 14 residues in the CDR3. Deletions cut 2 bases from V and 0 bases from J, with 8 bases between. The germline gives CDR1 SGDLS, CDR2 YYNGEE. The CDR3: CASSVDPYQETQYF. CDR3 bases: TGTGCCAGCAGCGTGGACCCGTACCAAGAGACCCAGTACTTC.

This chain links TRBV30 with TRBJ2-3, with a tentative D call TRBD2 (5 bases). The germline V and J ends were trimmed by 3 bases and 7 bases, with 17 bases remaining between them. This CDR3 spans 14 amino acids. Germline V gene sequence: CDR1 GTSNPN, CDR2 SVGIG (reference sequence). The CDR3 sequence is CAWRGDLGGNTQYF. Written as DNA, the CDR3 is TGTGCCTGGAGGGGAGACCTGGGCGGCAATACGCAGTATTTT. Variable domain in full (rest from reference TRBV30 and TRBJ2-3): SQTIHQWPATLVQPVGSPLSLECTVEGTSNPNLYWYRQAAGRGLQLLFYSVGIGQISSEVPQNLSASRPQDRQFILSSKKLLLSDSGFYLCAWRGDLGGNTQYFGPGTRLTVL.

This clone was recorded a few times. This chain joins TRBV7-9 and TRBJ2-1; D is perhaps TRBD2 (6 bases). The V gene's germline CDR1 is SEHNR and CDR2 FQNEAQ (reference sequence). The CDR3 contains 15 residues. V lost 5 bases to trimming and J lost 1 base, with 12 bases between them. The CDR3 DNA sequence: TGTGCCAGCAGCCCCGGGACTCATTCCTACAATGAGCAGTTCTTC. This codes for CASSPGTHSYNEQFF.

The chain employs TRBV29-1 and TRBJ2-3; a possible D gene is TRBD1 (5 bases). CDR1 and CDR2 (germline): SQVTM, ANQGSEA. The V end lost 7 bases, the J end lost 0 bases, and 11 bases lay between the germline ends. This CDR3 is built from 13 residues. The CDR3 region has the DNA TGCAGCGGCCGACAGTCTAGCACAGATACGCAGTATTTT. Protein: CSGRQSSTDTQYF.

V is TRBV11-2 and J is TRBJ2-1; no clear D. The CDR3 loop spans 12 amino acids. Trimming stripped 5 bases from V and 10 bases from J, with 12 bases between. Germline assignment: CDR1 SGHAT and CDR2 FQNNGV. The CDR3 DNA follows: TGTGCCAGCAGCGAAACATTGGGGGAGCAGTTCTTC. This sequence encodes CASSETLGEQFF.

The chain employs TRBV30 and TRBJ2-1; TRBD2 matches 7 bases. Germline CDR1 GTSNPN, CDR2 SVGIG (reference sequence). V shed 3 bases and J 10 bases; nucleotides not matched to a gene: 9. This CDR3 is built from 13 residues. The CDR3: CAWRGGPPKEQFF. CDR3 in DNA: TGTGCCTGGAGGGGAGGGCCCCCCAAGGAGCAGTTCTTC.

This clone was recorded only once. The CDR3 nucleotides are TGTGCCTGGACTAAGGGGGCCGGGAACACTGAAGCTTTCTTT. As protein: CAWTKGAGNTEAFF. The chain combines TRBV30 with TRBJ1-1, with 7 positions matching TRBD1. The V and J ends lost 4 bases and 1 base, in that order; junction bases with no gene match: 6. From germline, CDR1 is GTSNPN and CDR2 SVGIG (reference sequence). The CDR3 spans 14 residues. Together with reference TRBV30 and TRBJ1-1, the CDR3 gives the full variable domain: SQTIHQWPATLVQPVGSPLSLECTVEGTSNPNLYWYRQAAGRGLQLLFYSVGIGQISSEVPQNLSASRPQDRQFILSSKKLLLSDSGFYLCAWTKGAGNTEAFFGQGTRLTVV.

This clone was counted only a few times. The rearrangement uses TRBV11-2 and TRBJ2-1; a weak D match, TRBD2 (7 bases). The CDR3 extends over 16 amino acids. The germline gives CDR1 SGHAT, CDR2 FQNNGV. V lost 4 bases and J lost 8, with 21 bases in between. CDR3 region: CASSCLGGPGCDEQFF. The CDR3 bases are TGTGCCAGCAGCTGTCTCGGGGGGCCGGGTTGTGATGAGCAGTTCTTC.

This clone came up a few times. This chain links TRBV30 with TRBJ1-2, with D hard to call. Trimming took off 1 base at V and 6 bases at J, with 15 bases between the two ends. CDR1 and CDR2 from the germline V gene are GTSNPN and SVGIG (reference sequence). The CDR3 spans 14 residues. The CDR3 sequence is CAWSGGVGINGYTF. The CDR3 bases are TGTGCCTGGAGTGGGGGTGTGGGAATAAATGGCTACACCTTC.

To note about this clone: One junction end does not reproduce the germline sequence, and a read error may be involved. This chain joins TRBV7-9 and TRBJ2-7; D is tentatively TRBD1 or TRBD2 (5 bases each). The CDR3 is 13 residues long. CDR1 and CDR2 from the germline V gene are SEHNR and FQNEAQ (reference sequence). The CDR3 here is CASSLGRDPALNF. CDR3 DNA: TGTGCCAGCAGCTTAGGCCGGGACCCCGCTCTGAACTTC.

This clone showed up just a few times. This chain joins TRBV30 and TRBJ2-3; no clear D gene. Germline-derived CDR1 and CDR2 are GTSNPN and SVGIG (reference sequence). Trimming left V 1 base short and J 2 bases short, with 4 bases between. The length of the CDR3 is 12 residues. The CDR3 bases are TGTGCCTGGAGTGACATCACAGATACGCAGTATTTT. As protein: CAWSDITDTQYF. Looking up the rest from reference TRBV30 and TRBJ2-3 gives the full variable domain: SQTIHQWPATLVQPVGSPLSLECTVEGTSNPNLYWYRQAAGRGLQLLFYSVGIGQISSEVPQNLSASRPQDRQFILSSKKLLLSDSGFYLCAWSDITDTQYFGPGTRLTVL.

The gene calls are TRBV30 and TRBJ2-6, with TRBD1 matching 8 bases. The CDR3 has 19 residues. Germline values: CDR1 GTSNPN, CDR2 SVGIG (reference sequence). Trimming cost V 4 bases and J 0 bases; bases outside gene matches: 14. Here the CDR3 DNA reads TGTGCCTGGACTCGGGACAGGCAGAATCCTCCCTCTGGGGCCAACGTCCTGACTTTC. Protein product: CAWTRDRQNPPSGANVLTF.

This chain connects TRBV29-1 to TRBJ1-4; D remains ambiguous. Germline CDR1 and CDR2: SQVTM and ANQGSEA. The V end lost 4 bases, the J end lost 0 bases, and 6 bases lay between the germline ends. CDR3 size: 13 residues. The CDR3 sequence: CSVGDATNEKLFF. The CDR3 coding sequence is TGCAGCGTTGGGGATGCAACTAATGAAAAACTGTTTTTT.

V usage is TRBV7-9 and J usage is TRBJ1-1; perhaps TRBD1 as D (6 bases). With 5 bases removed from V and 3 bases from J, the gap between germline ends came to 16 bases. Germline V CDR1 and CDR2: SEHNR, FQNEAQ (reference sequence). This CDR3 is 15 amino acids long. Here the CDR3 reads CASSPQGRRDTEAFF. CDR3 sequence (DNA): TGTGCCAGCAGCCCGCAGGGGCGTAGGGACACTGAAGCTTTCTTT.

This chain connects TRBV23-1 to TRBJ2-6, with no clear D. TRBV23-1 is identified as an open reading frame with a role that is uncertain. CDR3 length: 17 residues. V lost 7 bases to trimming and J lost 0 bases, with 16 bases between them. The CDR3 region has the DNA TGCGCCAGCAACTTAGAGCTCAAATACTCTGGGGCCAACGTCCTGACTTTC. This codes for CASNLELKYSGANVLTF.

This clone appeared once. The V call is TRBV5-1, the J call TRBJ2-7, with 7 bases lining up with TRBD1. Trimming took 2 bases from V and 0 from J; bases not matched to a gene: 2. CDR3 length: 14 amino acids. The V gene's germline CDR1 is SGHRS and CDR2 YFSETQ. CDR3 loop: CASSFGTVSYEQYF. Here the CDR3 DNA reads TGCGCCAGCAGCTTTGGGACAGTCTCCTACGAGCAGTACTTC.

This clone appeared a single time. The V and J genes are TRBV9 and TRBJ2-6; 8 nucleotides line up with TRBD1. Unmatched junction bases numbered 6, after V lost 4 bases and J lost 3 bases. The CDR3 consists of 16 residues. Germline V gene lookup returns CDR1 SGDLS and CDR2 YYNGEE. CDR3 in amino acids: CASSPRTGSGANVLTF. CDR3 DNA sequence: TGTGCCAGCAGCCCCCGGACAGGGAGTGGGGCCAACGTCCTGACTTTC.

The chain uses TRBV5-1 and TRBJ2-7; D remains ambiguous. Germline lookup yields CDR1 SGHRS and CDR2 YFSETQ. The CDR3 is 13 amino acids. The V end lost 0 bases, the J end lost 4 bases, and 8 bases lay between the germline ends. The CDR3 nucleotides are TGCGCCAGCAGCTTGGAGGCTGCTTACGAGCAGTACTTC. Protein product: CASSLEAAYEQYF.

The sample holds a few counts of this clone. The chain recombines TRBV14 with TRBJ2-7, with 9 nucleotides matching TRBD1. The J segment lost 4 bases and the V segment lost 8 bases, leaving 6 bases of the junction unmatched. This CDR3 has 13 amino acids. Germline-derived CDR1 and CDR2 are SGHDN and FVKESK. CDR3 region: CASQDRGRYEQYF. CDR3 nucleotides: TGTGCCAGCCAGGACAGGGGAAGGTACGAGCAGTACTTC.

About this clone itself: Distinct nucleotide sequences in the sample also encode this CDR3. The V and J genes are TRBV19 and TRBJ2-6; D remains ambiguous. Germline values: CDR1 LNHDA, CDR2 SQIVND (reference sequence). Trimming shortened V by 5 bases and J by 7 bases, and 9 bases separated the two germline ends. The CDR3 is 13 residues long. The CDR3 region is CASSPSGANVLTF. For the CDR3, the DNA is TGTGCCAGTAGTCCTAGTGGAGCCAACGTCCTGACTTTC.

The chain uses TRBV7-9 and TRBJ2-3; D gene uncertain. V lost 5 bases to trimming and J lost 8 bases, with 14 bases between them. Germline V CDR1 and CDR2: SEHNR, FQNEAQ (reference sequence). The CDR3 is made up of 13 amino acids. CDR3 nucleotide sequence: TGTGCCAGCAGCCCTAGAACCGGTGGTACGCAGTATTTT. This codes for CASSPRTGGTQYF.

The rearrangement uses TRBV9 and TRBJ2-7; either TRBD1 or TRBD2 may fit D (5 bases each). V was shortened by 0 bases and J by 6 bases, with 10 bases between the two germline ends. Per germline, CDR1 SGDLS and CDR2 YYNGEE. The CDR3 sequence is 13 residues long. This chain's CDR3 is CASSVDSGREQYF. The DNA for the CDR3 is TGTGCCAGCAGCGTAGATTCGGGGCGCGAGCAGTACTTC.

The chain carries TRBV11-2 and TRBJ2-1, with D maybe TRBD2 (5 bases). CDR3 length equals 13 residues. V was clipped by 5 bases and J by 10 bases, with 15 bases between them. In germline, CDR1 is SGHAT, CDR2 FQNNGV. The CDR3 region is CASSLIPGEEQFF. The CDR3 DNA sequence: TGTGCCAGCAGCCTCATTCCCGGGGAGGAGCAGTTCTTC.